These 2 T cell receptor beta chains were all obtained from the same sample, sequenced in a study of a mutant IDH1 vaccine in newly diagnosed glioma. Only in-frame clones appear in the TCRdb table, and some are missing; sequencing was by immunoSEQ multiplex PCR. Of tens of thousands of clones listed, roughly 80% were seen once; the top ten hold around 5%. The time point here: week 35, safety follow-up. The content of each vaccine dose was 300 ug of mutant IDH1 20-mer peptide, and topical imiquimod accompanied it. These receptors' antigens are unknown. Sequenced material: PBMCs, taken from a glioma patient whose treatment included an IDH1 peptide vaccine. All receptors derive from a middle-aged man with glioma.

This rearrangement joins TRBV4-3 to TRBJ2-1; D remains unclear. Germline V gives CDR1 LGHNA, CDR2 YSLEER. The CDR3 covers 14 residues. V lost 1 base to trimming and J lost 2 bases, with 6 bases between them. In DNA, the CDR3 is TGCGCCAGCAGCCAAGTCATGACCTACAATGAGCAGTTCTTC. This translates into CASSQVMTYNEQFF.

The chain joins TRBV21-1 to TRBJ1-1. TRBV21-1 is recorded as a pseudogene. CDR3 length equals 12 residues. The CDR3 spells CASSWGGTEAFF. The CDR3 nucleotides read TGTGCCAGCAGTTGGGGGGGCACTGAAGCTTTCTTT.